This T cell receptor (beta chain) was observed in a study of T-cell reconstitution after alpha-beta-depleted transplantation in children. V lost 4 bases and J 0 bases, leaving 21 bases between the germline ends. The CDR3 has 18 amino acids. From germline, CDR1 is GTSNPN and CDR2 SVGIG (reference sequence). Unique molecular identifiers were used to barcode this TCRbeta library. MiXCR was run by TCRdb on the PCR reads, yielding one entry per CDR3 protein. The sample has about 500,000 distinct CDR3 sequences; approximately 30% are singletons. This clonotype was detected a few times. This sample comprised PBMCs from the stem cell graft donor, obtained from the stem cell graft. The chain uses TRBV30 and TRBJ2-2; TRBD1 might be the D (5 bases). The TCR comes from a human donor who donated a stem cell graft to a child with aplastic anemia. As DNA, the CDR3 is TGTGCCTGGACCCTAGGGGTATTGGCGTTCGCGAACACCGGGGAGCTGTTTTTT. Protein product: CAWTLGVLAFANTGELFF. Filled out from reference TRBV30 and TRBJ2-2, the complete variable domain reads SQTIHQWPATLVQPVGSPLSLECTVEGTSNPNLYWYRQAAGRGLQLLFYSVGIGQISSEVPQNLSASRPQDRQFILSSKKLLLSDSGFYLCAWTLGVLAFANTGELFFGEGSRLTVL.